The 13 T cell receptor beta chains below were found in one sample sequenced in a study of T cells in Graves' hyperthyroidism and ophthalmopathy. RNA transcripts were the template for amplifying TCR beta CDR3 regions. First-round RT-PCR of the TCR CDR3 relied on the HTBI primer set. A single record per CDR3 protein comes from TCRdb applying MiXCR to the multiplex PCR reads. The repertoire holds 450,000 to 650,000 distinct CDR3 sequences, with under 25% as singletons. Sequencing used blood. The receptor set was obtained from a young man with Graves' hyperthyroidism.

This clonotype appeared a single time. This sequence joins TRBV10-3 and TRBJ2-7; 7 bases match TRBD1. The CDR3 spans 16 residues. In germline, CDR1 is ENHRY, CDR2 SYGVKD. V lost 4 bases to trimming and J lost 7 bases; unmatched junction nucleotides: 16. The chain's CDR3 is CAISAPGQTFSGEQYF. CDR3 DNA sequence: TGTGCCATCAGTGCCCCGGGACAGACCTTCTCCGGGGAGCAGTACTTC.

This clonotype was detected many times. The DNA for the CDR3 is TGTGCCACCAGCAGAGAAGGGGGCGCAGAGACCCAGTACTTC. Protein sequence: CATSREGGAETQYF. The V call is TRBV15, the J call TRBJ2-5; 7 positions match TRBD1. The trim removed 0 bases at V and 4 bases at J, leaving 2 bases unmatched. Looked up from germline, CDR1 is LNHNV and CDR2 is YYDKDF (reference sequence). The CDR3 is 14 amino acids.

The rearrangement uses TRBV15 and TRBJ2-7; 9 nucleotides align to TRBD1. J lost 12 bases, V lost 8 bases, and 14 bases had no gene match. The CDR3 totals 13 residues. CDR1 is LNHNV, CDR2 YYDKDF, per germline (reference sequence). CDR3 DNA sequence: TGTGCCACCTCGCCGGGACAGGGTACCGTAGCGTACTTC. Translated, it gives CATSPGQGTVAYF.

As for this clonotype: One end of the junction fails to match germline, which may point to a read error. The chain couples TRBV11-2 to TRBJ2-7; 10 bases fit TRBD1. The CDR3 totals 14 residues. Germline V gene lookup returns CDR1 SGHAT and CDR2 FQNNGV. The CDR3 loop reads CAWSAGTGVYEQCF. In DNA form, the CDR3 reads TGTGCCTGGAGTGCCGGGACAGGGGTCTACGAGCAGTGCTTC. Combining the CDR3 with reference TRBV11-2 and TRBJ2-7 gives the whole variable domain EAGVAQSPRYKIIEKRQSVAFWCNPISGHATLYWYQQILGQGPKLLIQFQNNGVVDDSQLPKDRFSAERLKGVDSTLKIQPAKLEDSAVYLCAWSAGTGVYEQCFGPGTRLTVT.

The chain joins TRBV11-2 to TRBJ2-7; no reliable D call. Germline V gives CDR1 SGHAT, CDR2 FQNNGV. V was shortened by 3 bases and J by 7 bases, with 13 bases between the two germline ends. CDR3 size: 13 residues. This chain's CDR3 is CASSFSRREEQYF. The CDR3 nucleotides are TGTGCCAGCAGCTTTAGTAGACGCGAGGAGCAGTACTTC.

This clonotype was detected many times. This rearrangement joins TRBV12-3 or TRBV12-4 to TRBJ1-5; D is undetermined. The length of the CDR3 is 12 residues. Trimming took 5 bases from V and 5 from J, leaving 7 bases between them. The DNA for the CDR3 is TGTGCCAGCAGTGAATTGGATCAGCCCCAGCATTTT. This translates into CASSELDQPQHF.

On this clonotype: A much larger clonotype is one base distant, so this may be a read error. The V call is TRBV11-2, the J call TRBJ2-5, with D possibly called TRBD1 or TRBD2 (5 bases each). V shed 11 bases and J shed 5 bases, with 18 bases lying between them. Germline V gene sequence: CDR1 SGHAT, CDR2 FQNNGV. The CDR3 is 13 amino acids. The CDR3 DNA is TGTGCCGAGGATAGGGACCCGGAGGAGACCCAGTACTTC. Protein product: CAEDRDPEETQYF.

This clonotype was picked up a small number of times. V usage is TRBV2 and J usage is TRBJ2-3; D is uncertain. This CDR3 has 14 residues. V lost 0 bases to trimming and J lost 3 bases, with 7 bases between them. Germline CDR1 reads SNHLY; CDR2 reads FYNNEI. As DNA, the CDR3 is TGTGCCAGCAGTGAAGCAGTAAGGACAGATACGCAGTATTTT. Translating gives CASSEAVRTDTQYF.

This clonotype occurred many times. The chain couples TRBV28 to TRBJ1-5, with 7 bases identical to TRBD1. The CDR3 sequence is 15 residues long. Germline CDR1 is MDHEN and CDR2 is SYDVKM. J gave up 3 bases and V 3 bases, and 5 bases lay outside the gene matches. The CDR3: CASSFPGGDNQPQHF. The CDR3 nucleotides read TGTGCCAGCAGTTTTCCAGGGGGGGACAATCAGCCCCAGCATTTT.

At least ten counts were recorded for this clonotype. One junction end does not reproduce the germline sequence, and a read error may be involved. The chain combines TRBV20-1 with TRBJ2-5, with 12 nucleotides matching TRBD2. The CDR3 runs to 15 residues. Germline CDR1 is DFQATT and CDR2 is SNEGSKA (reference sequence). In DNA form, the CDR3 reads TGCAGTGCTAGCCTTCTAGCGGGGGGGCAAGGGACCCAGTACTTC. Protein: CSASLLAGGQGTQYF.

This clonotype has a count of ten or more. The chain is built from TRBV5-1 and TRBJ1-1; 8 bases match TRBD1. The junction had 7 bases not matched to a gene; V was cut back by 3 bases and J by 3 bases. CDR1 is SGHRS, CDR2 YFSETQ, per germline. This CDR3 is 15 amino acids long. The CDR3 bases are TGCGCCAGCAGCTCTCCGGGACAGGCGGACACTGAAGCTTTCTTT. Translating it yields CASSSPGQADTEAFF.

The chain recombines TRBV6-5 with TRBJ2-6; 9 nucleotides line up with TRBD1. Germline lookup yields CDR1 MNHEY and CDR2 SVGAGI. V gave up 2 bases and J gave up 0 bases; unmatched junction bases: 2. CDR3 length equals 17 residues. This chain's CDR3 is CASSYQGQGSGANVLTF. The CDR3 bases are TGTGCCAGCAGTTACCAGGGACAGGGCTCTGGGGCCAACGTCCTGACTTTC.

A few counts support this clonotype. The rearrangement uses TRBV6-1 and TRBJ2-2; 7 bases agree with TRBD1. The CDR3 contains 13 residues. The germline V gene encodes CDR1 MNHNS and CDR2 SASEGT. V lost 6 bases to trimming and J lost 3 bases; unmatched junction nucleotides: 1. DNA for the CDR3: TGTGCCAGCAGACAGGGGCACACCGGGGAGCTGTTTTTT. It is translated as CASRQGHTGELFF.